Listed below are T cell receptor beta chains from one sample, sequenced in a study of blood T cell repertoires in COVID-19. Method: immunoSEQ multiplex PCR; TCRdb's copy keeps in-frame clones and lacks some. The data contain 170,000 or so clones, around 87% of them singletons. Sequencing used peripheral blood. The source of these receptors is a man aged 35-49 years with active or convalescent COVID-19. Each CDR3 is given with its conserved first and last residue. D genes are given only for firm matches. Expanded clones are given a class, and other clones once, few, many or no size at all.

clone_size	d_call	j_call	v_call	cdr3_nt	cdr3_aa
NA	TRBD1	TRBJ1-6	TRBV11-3	TGTGCCAGCAGCTCCCGACAGGGGTTGAATTCACCCCTCCACTTT	CASSSRQGLNSPLHF
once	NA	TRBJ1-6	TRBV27	TGTGCCAGCAGTTTCTGGGGGCGGAATAATTCACCCCTCCACTTT	CASSFWGRNNSPLHF
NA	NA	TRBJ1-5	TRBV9	TGTGCCAGCAGCGCTACAGGGATCCCCAATCAGCCCCAGCATTTT	CASSATGIPNQPQHF
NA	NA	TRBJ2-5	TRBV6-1	TGTGCCAGCAGTGACAGGGTTGAGACCCAGTACTTC	CASSDRVETQYF
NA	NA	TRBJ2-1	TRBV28	TGTGCCAGCAGTTTAAGGAGTGGGCTAGCAGCGTCTTATGGCAATGAGCAGTTCTTC	CASSLRSGLAASYGNEQFF
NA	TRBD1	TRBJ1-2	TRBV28	TGTGCCAGCAGCGGGACAGGCTATGGCTACACCTTC	CASSGTGYGYTF
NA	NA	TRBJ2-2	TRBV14	TGTGCCAGCAGCCAAGACCTAAGCGCCGGGGAGCTGTTTTTT	CASSQDLSAGELFF
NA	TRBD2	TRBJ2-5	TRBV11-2	TGTGCCAGCAGCCCCACACCTCTCGGCGGGGGGGACCAAGAGACCCAGTACTTC	CASSPTPLGGGDQETQYF
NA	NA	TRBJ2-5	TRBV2	TGTGCCAGCAGTGAAGTTGGCAGGCCAGACCAGTACTTC	CASSEVGRPDQYF
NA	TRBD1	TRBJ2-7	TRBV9	TGTGCCAGCAGCCCCCCGGGACAGACCTACGAGCAGTACTTC	CASSPPGQTYEQYF
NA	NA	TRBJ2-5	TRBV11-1	TGTGCCAGCAGCTCCTTCGGACAGAGCCAAGAGACCCAGTACTTC	CASSSFGQSQETQYF
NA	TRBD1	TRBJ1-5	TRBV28	TGTGCCAGCAGTTTAGACAGGGTGGGATCAGGCAATCAGCCCCAGCATTTT	CASSLDRVGSGNQPQHF
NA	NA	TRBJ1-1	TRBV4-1	TGCGCCAGCAGGCCGCCGGGACAGAACACTGAAGCTTTCTTT	CASRPPGQNTEAFF
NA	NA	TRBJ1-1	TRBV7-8	TGTGCCAGCAGCTTGGGGGGGGCCGACCGAGCTTTCTTT	CASSLGGADRAFF
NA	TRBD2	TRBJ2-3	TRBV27	TGTGCCAGCGGCCGACTAGCGGGGTCAGATACGCAGTATTTT	CASGRLAGSDTQYF
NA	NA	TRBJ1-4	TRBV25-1	TGTGCCAGCAGTCCTACCGTCAGGGCGAATGAAAAACTGTTTTTT	CASSPTVRANEKLFF
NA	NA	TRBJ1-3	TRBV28	TGTGCCAGCAGTTTTCCCGTTAACTCTGGAAACACCATATATTTT	CASSFPVNSGNTIYF
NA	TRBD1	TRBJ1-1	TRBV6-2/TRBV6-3	TGTGCCAGCAGCCACAGGGGGAACACTGAAGCTTTCTTT	CASSHRGNTEAFF
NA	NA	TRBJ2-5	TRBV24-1	TGTGCCACCAGTGAAGGCGGGGGCCTACAAGAGACCCAGTACTTC	CATSEGGGLQETQYF
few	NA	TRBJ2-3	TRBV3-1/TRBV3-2	TGTGCCAGCAGCCAACTCGCGGACACAGATACGCAGTATTTT	CASSQLADTDTQYF
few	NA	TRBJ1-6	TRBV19	TGTGCCAGTAGTGGTCTGGGAGGTTCACCCCTCCACTTT	CASSGLGGSPLHF
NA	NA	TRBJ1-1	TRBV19	TGTGCCAGTAGTTTTGCGGTGGTGGGGCCCACTGAAGCTTTCTTT	CASSFAVVGPTEAFF
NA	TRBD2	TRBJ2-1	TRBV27	TGTGCCAGCAGTCCCTGGACTAGTCCCCCCACCGGTGAGCAGTTCTTC	CASSPWTSPPTGEQFF
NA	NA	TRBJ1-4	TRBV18	TGTGCCAGCTCACCTGCCCCGTACCCCTCGGCTAATGAAAAACTGTTTTTT	CASSPAPYPSANEKLFF
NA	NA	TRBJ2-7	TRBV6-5	TGTGCCAGCAGTTGGGGAGCCACAGCCTACGAGCAGTACTTC	CASSWGATAYEQYF